The 15 T cell receptor beta chains below all came from one sample that was sequenced in a study of cytomegalovirus exposure and HLA in healthy donors. Vbeta (60) and Jbeta (13) primers were used in the PCR. The data were produced by immunoSEQ multiplex PCR, yet TCRdb's version contains in-frame clones alone and is incomplete. Of some 150,000 clones listed, 75% to 85% are singletons. The sequenced sample was PBMCs. Receptors were obtained from a woman aged 45-65 years in good health and CMV-seronegative.

The gene calls are TRBV19 and TRBJ1-1; possible D gene TRBD1, 6 bases. V was cut by 5 bases and J by 4 bases, with 14 bases left in between. CDR1 is LNHDA, CDR2 SQIVND, per germline (reference sequence). The CDR3 is made up of 14 amino acids. CDR3 DNA: TGTGCCAGTAGTCCAGGGGCTACAGGCACTGAAGCTTTCTTT. Its translation: CASSPGATGTEAFF.

The gene calls are TRBV11-2 and TRBJ2-7, with D possibly TRBD2 on 5 matching bases. Trimming stripped 1 base from V and 3 bases from J, with 10 bases between. Germline V gene data show CDR1 as SGHAT and CDR2 as FQNNGV. The CDR3 contains 14 residues. The CDR3 protein is CASSLVEGHYEQYF. In DNA, the CDR3 is TGTGCCAGCAGCTTAGTAGAGGGCCACTACGAGCAGTACTTC.

The V gene is TRBV27, the J gene TRBJ1-4, with D unresolved. The CDR3 totals 14 residues. Germline V CDR1 and CDR2: MNHEY, SMNVEV (reference sequence). V was clipped by 4 bases and J by 10 bases, with 16 bases between them. This CDR3 is CASSSMGPAGKLFF. The CDR3 DNA sequence: TGTGCCAGCAGTTCAATGGGCCCGGCGGGAAAACTGTTTTTT.

The chain joins TRBV13 to TRBJ1-1; possible D gene TRBD1, 6 bases. Deletions cut 5 bases from V and 7 bases from J, with 23 bases between. The germline V gene encodes CDR1 PRHDT and CDR2 FYEKMQ (reference sequence). This CDR3 comprises 16 residues. This CDR3 is CASSLGVQGPNYEAFF. The CDR3 region has the DNA TGTGCCAGCAGCCTCGGAGTACAGGGTCCTAATTATGAAGCTTTCTTT.

Written as DNA, the CDR3 is TGTGCCAGCAGCTTGGGTCCGGACAGGGGTCCTCACGAGCAGTACTTC. Translated, it gives CASSLGPDRGPHEQYF. This chain links TRBV5-4 with TRBJ2-7; TRBD1 matches at 9 bases. This CDR3 comprises 16 residues. With 0 bases clipped from V and 5 bases from J, the junction kept 9 bases outside the gene matches. The germline V gene has CDR1 SGHNT and CDR2 YYREEE (reference sequence).

The rearrangement joins TRBV9 to TRBJ1-6; D is ambiguous. The ends were cut back, 6 bases at V and 8 bases at J, with 15 bases in the middle. The CDR3 spans 14 residues. CDR1 is SGDLS, CDR2 YYNGEE, per germline. In nucleotides, the CDR3 is TGTGCCAGCACACCCACCGGGGAAGATTCACCCCTCCACTTT. It specifies CASTPTGEDSPLHF.

The chain couples TRBV5-6 to TRBJ2-3; TRBD1 aligns across 8 bases. Per germline, CDR1 SGHDT and CDR2 YYEEEE. V was pared by 4 bases and J by 3 bases, with 13 bases of the junction left unmatched. The CDR3 contains 17 residues. In DNA form, the CDR3 reads TGTGCCAGCAGCAACTTTCGGGGACAGGTCGGAACAGATACGCAGTATTTT. Protein product: CASSNFRGQVGTDTQYF. Using reference TRBV5-6 and TRBJ2-3 for the parts outside the CDR3, the full variable domain is DAGVTQSPTHLIKTRGQQVTLRCSPKSGHDTVSWYQQALGQGPQFIFQYYEEEERQRGNFPDRFSGHQFPNYSSELNVNALLLGDSALYLCASSNFRGQVGTDTQYFGPGTRLTVL.

This chain uses TRBV6-1 with TRBJ1-1; 8 bases line up with TRBD1. After removal of 3 bases from V and 6 bases from J, the junction contained 6 bases not matched to a gene. The CDR3 is 14 amino acids. Germline V lookup: CDR1 MNHNS, CDR2 SASEGT. The CDR3 sequence: CASSDRGRYAEAFF. In DNA form, the CDR3 reads TGTGCCAGCAGTGACAGGGGGCGTTACGCTGAAGCTTTCTTT.

The chain links TRBV2 to TRBJ1-2; TRBD1 is a possible D gene (6 bases). Germline V CDR1 and CDR2: SNHLY, FYNNEI. Trimming stripped 2 bases from V and 2 bases from J, with 9 bases between. The CDR3 consists of 14 residues. The CDR3 nucleotides read TGTGCCAGCAGTGAATCTAGGGGGAACTATGGCTACACCTTC. Its translation is CASSESRGNYGYTF.

This clone appeared a few times. V gene TRBV4-1 combines with J gene TRBJ1-2; D is unresolved. Germline values: CDR1 MGHRA, CDR2 YSYEKL. This CDR3 has 13 amino acids. The V end lost 3 bases, the J end lost 8 bases, and 13 bases lay between the germline ends. The DNA of the CDR3 is TGCGCCAGCAGCCAGGTGGGAGCCCGGGGCTACACCTTC. Its protein is CASSQVGARGYTF.

V is TRBV29-1 and J is TRBJ2-7; 13 bases fit TRBD2. Germline values: CDR1 SQVTM, CDR2 ANQGSEA. Unmatched junction bases numbered 13, after V lost 7 bases and J lost 7 bases. This CDR3 contains 15 residues. The CDR3: CSARRTSGSRDEQYF. DNA of the CDR3: TGCAGCGCTCGTAGGACTAGCGGGAGTAGAGATGAGCAGTACTTC.

The genes are TRBV10-2 and TRBJ2-2, with TRBD1 matching over 8 bases. Germline lookup yields CDR1 WSHSY and CDR2 SAAADI. V dropped 3 bases and J dropped 7; count of bases not matched to a gene: 13. CDR3 length equals 17 residues. CDR3 residues: CASSDITGTGRHGELFF. DNA of the CDR3: TGCGCCAGCAGTGACATTACCGGGACAGGCAGACACGGGGAGCTGTTTTTT.

V and J are TRBV7-9 and TRBJ1-2, with 7 positions matching TRBD1. The CDR3 spans 14 residues. Unmatched junction bases numbered 6, after V lost 0 bases and J lost 8 bases. The germline V gene has CDR1 SEHNR and CDR2 FQNEAQ (reference sequence). CDR3 bases: TGTGCCAGCAGCTTAGCAGGGGGCGAAGGGGGCTACACCTTC. It is translated as CASSLAGGEGGYTF. Filled out from reference TRBV7-9 and TRBJ1-2, the complete variable domain reads DTGVSQNPRHKITKRGQNVTFRCDPISEHNRLYWYRQTLGQGPEFLTYFQNEAQLEKSRLLSDRFSAERPKGSFSTLEIQRTEQGDSAMYLCASSLAGGEGGYTFGSGTRLTVV.

The CDR3 DNA is TGCAGCGTCGAGATTTGGGGGGGGTCCTACAATGAGCAGTTCTTC. Amino acid sequence: CSVEIWGGSYNEQFF. The chain combines TRBV29-1 with TRBJ2-1, with 7 bases lining up with TRBD2. The CDR3 is 15 amino acids. V shed 6 bases, J shed 1 base, and the junction held 9 bases outside the gene matches. The germline V gene encodes CDR1 SQVTM and CDR2 ANQGSEA.

This CDR3 is CASSERGRYNEQFF. The CDR3 DNA follows: TGTGCCAGCAGCGAGCGGGGGAGATACAATGAGCAGTTCTTC. The chain carries TRBV27 and TRBJ2-1; 8 nucleotides match TRBD2. This CDR3 contains 14 residues. CDR1 is MNHEY, CDR2 SMNVEV, per germline (reference sequence). V was pared by 6 bases and J by 4 bases, with 5 bases of the junction left unmatched.